This T cell receptor beta chain was retrieved from a study of shared clonotypes between healthy human individuals. At the level of the study: Used for every donor were three CD4 naive, three CD4 memory, two CD8 naive and one CD8 memory plate.

Notes on the study in general: Naive subsets usually exceeded memory subsets in estimated richness.

Libraries were prepared by immunoSEQ multiplex PCR; TCRdb keeps only in-frame clonotypes and omits some of them. Among fewer than 2.5 million clones listed, over 85% were seen once. In regard to this clone: The antigen is undetermined. Other DNA variants within this sample encode the same CDR3.

The length of the CDR3 is 12 residues. Trimming cost V 6 bases and J 6 bases; bases outside gene matches: 2. Germline CDR1 SNHLY, CDR2 FYNNEI. What was sequenced was naive CD4+ T cells from PBMCs. Subset in this sample: CD45RA+ positively selected. V usage is TRBV2 and J usage is TRBJ2-7, with 10 bases identical to TRBD1. The receptor's source is a man younger than 35 in good health. Some clones in this sample may be carry-over from other donors' samples. CDR3 sequence reads: CASSGQGGEQYF. In DNA, the CDR3 is TGTGCCAGCAGCGGACAGGGGGGCGAGCAGTACTTC.